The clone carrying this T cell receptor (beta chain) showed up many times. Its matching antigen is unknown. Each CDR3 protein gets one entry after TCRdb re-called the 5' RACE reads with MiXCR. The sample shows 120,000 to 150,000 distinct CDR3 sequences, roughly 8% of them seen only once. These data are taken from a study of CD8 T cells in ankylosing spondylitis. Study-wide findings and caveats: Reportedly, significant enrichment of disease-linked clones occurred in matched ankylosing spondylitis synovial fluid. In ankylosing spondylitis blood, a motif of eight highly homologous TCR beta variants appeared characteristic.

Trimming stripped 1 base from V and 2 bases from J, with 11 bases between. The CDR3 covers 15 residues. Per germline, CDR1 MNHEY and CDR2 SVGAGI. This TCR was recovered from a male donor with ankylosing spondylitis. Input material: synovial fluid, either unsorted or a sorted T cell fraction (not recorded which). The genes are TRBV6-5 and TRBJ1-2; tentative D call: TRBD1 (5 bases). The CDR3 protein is CASSYYTGRNYGYTF. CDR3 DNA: TGTGCCAGCAGTTACTATACGGGACGGAACTATGGCTACACCTTC.